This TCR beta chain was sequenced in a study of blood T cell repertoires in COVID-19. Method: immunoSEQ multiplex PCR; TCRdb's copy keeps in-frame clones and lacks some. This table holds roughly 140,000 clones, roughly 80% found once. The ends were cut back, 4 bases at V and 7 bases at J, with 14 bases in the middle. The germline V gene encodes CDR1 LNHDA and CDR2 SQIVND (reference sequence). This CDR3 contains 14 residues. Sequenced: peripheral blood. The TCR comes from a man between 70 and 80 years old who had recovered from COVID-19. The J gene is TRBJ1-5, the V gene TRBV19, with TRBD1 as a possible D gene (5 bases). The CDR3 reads CASSNSRVYQPQHF. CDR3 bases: TGTGCCAGTAGTAACTCCAGGGTATACCAGCCCCAGCATTTT.